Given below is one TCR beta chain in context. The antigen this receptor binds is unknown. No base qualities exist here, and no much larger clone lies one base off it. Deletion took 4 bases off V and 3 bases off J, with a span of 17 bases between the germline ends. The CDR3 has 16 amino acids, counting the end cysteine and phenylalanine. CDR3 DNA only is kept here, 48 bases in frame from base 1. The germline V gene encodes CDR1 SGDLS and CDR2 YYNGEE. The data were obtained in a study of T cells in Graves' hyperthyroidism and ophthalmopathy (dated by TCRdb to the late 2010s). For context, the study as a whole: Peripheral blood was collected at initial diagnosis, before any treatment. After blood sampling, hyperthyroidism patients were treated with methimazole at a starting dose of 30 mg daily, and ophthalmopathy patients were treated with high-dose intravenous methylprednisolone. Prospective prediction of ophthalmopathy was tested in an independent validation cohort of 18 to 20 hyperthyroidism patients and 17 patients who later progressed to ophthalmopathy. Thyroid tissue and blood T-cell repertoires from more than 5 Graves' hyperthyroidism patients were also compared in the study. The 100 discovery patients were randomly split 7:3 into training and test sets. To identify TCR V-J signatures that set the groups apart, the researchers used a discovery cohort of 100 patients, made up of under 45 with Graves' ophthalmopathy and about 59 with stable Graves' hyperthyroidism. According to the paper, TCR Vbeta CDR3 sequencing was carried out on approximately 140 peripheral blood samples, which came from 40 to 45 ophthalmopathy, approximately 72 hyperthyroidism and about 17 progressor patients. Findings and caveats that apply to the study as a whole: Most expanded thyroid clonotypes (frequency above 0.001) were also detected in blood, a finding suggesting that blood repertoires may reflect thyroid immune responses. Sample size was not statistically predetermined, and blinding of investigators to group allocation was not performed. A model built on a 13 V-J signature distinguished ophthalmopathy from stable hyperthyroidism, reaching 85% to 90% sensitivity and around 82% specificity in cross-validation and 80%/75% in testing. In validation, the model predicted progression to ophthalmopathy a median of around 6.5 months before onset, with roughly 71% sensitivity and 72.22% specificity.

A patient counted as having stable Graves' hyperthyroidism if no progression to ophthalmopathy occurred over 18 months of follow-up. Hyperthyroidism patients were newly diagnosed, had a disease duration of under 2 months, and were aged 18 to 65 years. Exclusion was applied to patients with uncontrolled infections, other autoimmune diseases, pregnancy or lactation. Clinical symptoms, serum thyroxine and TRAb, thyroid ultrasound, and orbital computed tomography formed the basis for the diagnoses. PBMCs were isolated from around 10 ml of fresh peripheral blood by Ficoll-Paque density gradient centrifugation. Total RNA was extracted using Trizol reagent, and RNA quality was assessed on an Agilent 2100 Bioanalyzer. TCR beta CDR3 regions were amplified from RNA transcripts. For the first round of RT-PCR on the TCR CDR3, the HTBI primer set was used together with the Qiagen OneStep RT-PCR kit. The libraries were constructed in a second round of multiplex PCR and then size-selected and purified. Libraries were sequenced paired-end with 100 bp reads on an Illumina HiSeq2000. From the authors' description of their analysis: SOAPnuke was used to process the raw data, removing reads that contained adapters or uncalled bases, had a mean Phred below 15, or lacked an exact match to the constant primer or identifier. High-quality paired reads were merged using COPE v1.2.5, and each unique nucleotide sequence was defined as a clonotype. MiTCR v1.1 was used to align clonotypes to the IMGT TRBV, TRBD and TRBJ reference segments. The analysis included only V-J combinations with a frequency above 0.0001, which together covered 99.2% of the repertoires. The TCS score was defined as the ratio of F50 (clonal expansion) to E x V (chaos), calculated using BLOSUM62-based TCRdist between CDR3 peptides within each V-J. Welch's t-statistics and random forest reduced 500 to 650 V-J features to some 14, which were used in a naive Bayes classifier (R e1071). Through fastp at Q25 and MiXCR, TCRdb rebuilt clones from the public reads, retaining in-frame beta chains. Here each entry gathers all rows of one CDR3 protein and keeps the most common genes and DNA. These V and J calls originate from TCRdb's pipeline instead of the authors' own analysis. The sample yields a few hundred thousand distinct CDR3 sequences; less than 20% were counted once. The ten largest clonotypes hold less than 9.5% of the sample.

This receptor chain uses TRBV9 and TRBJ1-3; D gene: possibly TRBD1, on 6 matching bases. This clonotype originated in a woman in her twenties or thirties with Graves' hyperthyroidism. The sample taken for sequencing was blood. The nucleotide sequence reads TGTGCCAGCAGCCCACGGACAGTCAGTGGTGGAAACACCATATATTTT. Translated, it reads CASSPRTVSGGNTIYF.